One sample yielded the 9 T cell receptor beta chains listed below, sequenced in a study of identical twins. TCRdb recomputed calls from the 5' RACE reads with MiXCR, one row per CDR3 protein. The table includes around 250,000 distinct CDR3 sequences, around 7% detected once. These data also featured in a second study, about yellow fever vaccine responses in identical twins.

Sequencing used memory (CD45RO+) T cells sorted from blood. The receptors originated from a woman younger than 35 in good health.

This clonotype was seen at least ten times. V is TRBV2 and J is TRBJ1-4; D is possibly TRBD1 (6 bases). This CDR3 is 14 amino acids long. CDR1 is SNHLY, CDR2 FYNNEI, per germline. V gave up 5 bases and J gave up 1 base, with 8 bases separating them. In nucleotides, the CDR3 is TGTGCCAGCAGTCAACAGGGAACTAATGAAAAACTGTTTTTT. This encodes CASSQQGTNEKLFF.

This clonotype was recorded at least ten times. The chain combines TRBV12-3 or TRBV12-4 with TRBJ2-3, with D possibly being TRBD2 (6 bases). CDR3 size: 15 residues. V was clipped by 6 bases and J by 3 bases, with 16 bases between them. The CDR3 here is CASSRRTKGTDTQYF. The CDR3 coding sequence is TGTGCCAGCAGCCGACGGACTAAGGGAACAGATACGCAGTATTTT.

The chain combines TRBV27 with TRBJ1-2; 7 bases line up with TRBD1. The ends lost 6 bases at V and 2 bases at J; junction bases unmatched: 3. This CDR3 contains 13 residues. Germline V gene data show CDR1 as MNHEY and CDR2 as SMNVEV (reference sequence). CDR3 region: CASSQGQNYGYTF. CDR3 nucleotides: TGTGCCAGCAGCCAGGGACAGAACTATGGCTACACCTTC.

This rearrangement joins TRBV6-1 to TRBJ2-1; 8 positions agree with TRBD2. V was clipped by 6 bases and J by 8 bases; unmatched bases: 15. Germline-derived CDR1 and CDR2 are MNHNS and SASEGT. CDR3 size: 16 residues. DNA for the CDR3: TGTGCCAGCAGGCCCCGGGGGGGAAGACTGTTCGATGAGCAGTTCTTC. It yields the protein CASRPRGGRLFDEQFF.

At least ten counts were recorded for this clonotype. Here the CDR3 reads CASSMFGGAGNSPLHF. In DNA form, the CDR3 reads TGTGCCAGTAGTATGTTTGGAGGAGCAGGGAATTCACCCCTCCACTTT. The genes are TRBV19 and TRBJ1-6, with D possibly TRBD1 on 5 matching bases. V was shortened by 3 bases and J by 7 bases, with 16 bases between the two germline ends. CDR1 LNHDA and CDR2 SQIVND come from the germline V gene (reference sequence). This CDR3 is 16 amino acids long. Full variable domain (missing parts from reference TRBV19 and TRBJ1-6): DGGITQSPKYLFRKEGQNVTLSCEQNLNHDAMYWYRQDPGQGLRLIYYSQIVNDFQKGDIAEGYSVSREKKESFPLTVTSAQKNPTAFYLCASSMFGGAGNSPLHFGNGTRLTVT.

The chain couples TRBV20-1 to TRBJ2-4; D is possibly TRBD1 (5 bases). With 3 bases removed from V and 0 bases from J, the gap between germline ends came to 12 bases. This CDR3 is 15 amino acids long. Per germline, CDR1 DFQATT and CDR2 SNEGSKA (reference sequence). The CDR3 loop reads CSASKGAEAKNIQYF. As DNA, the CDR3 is TGCAGTGCTAGTAAAGGGGCCGAAGCCAAAAACATTCAGTACTTC.

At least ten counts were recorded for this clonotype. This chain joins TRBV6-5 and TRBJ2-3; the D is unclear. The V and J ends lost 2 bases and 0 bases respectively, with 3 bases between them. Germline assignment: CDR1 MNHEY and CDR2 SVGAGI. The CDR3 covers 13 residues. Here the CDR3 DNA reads TGTGCCAGCAGTTACGATAGCACAGATACGCAGTATTTT. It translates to CASSYDSTDTQYF.

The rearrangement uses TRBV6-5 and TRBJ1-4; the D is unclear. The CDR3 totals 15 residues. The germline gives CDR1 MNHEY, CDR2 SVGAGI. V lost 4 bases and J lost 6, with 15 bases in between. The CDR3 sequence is CASSLGSFRYEKLFF. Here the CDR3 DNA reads TGTGCCAGCAGTTTGGGCAGTTTTAGATATGAAAAACTGTTTTTT.

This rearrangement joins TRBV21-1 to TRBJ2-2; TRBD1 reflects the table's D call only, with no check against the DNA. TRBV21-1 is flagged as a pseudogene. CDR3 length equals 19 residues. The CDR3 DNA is TGTGCCAGCAGCTCAACCCCCACCGGGACAGAAAGAAACACCGGGGAGCTGTTTTTT. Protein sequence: CASSSTPTGTERNTGELFF.